The 30 T cell receptor beta chains reported below all come from one sample, sequenced in a study of OX40 agonist ivuxolimab in advanced cancers. Sequencing used immunoSEQ multiplex PCR; TCRdb keeps in-frame clones, though not all of them. This table has about 59,000 clones, 92% appearing once. The sequencing used CD4+ or CD8+ T cells sorted from blood, collected in a trial of the OX40 agonist ivuxolimab. The receptors originated from an adult with an advanced solid tumor such as melanoma, head and neck, liver or kidney cancer.

This chain connects TRBV10-3 to TRBJ1-3; tentative D call: TRBD1 (5 bases). The CDR3 has 14 amino acids. CDR1 and CDR2 (germline): ENHRY, SYGVKD. Deletions cut 6 bases from V and 9 bases from J, with 18 bases between. The CDR3 DNA follows: TGTGCCATCAGCTTACAGAGTTCTGGGGCCACCATATATTTT. Translated: CAISLQSSGATIYF.

The chain employs TRBV29-1 and TRBJ2-3, with D possibly matching TRBD2 (6 bases). The ends were cut back, 4 bases at V and 6 bases at J, with 17 bases in the middle. Germline-derived CDR1 and CDR2 are SQVTM and ANQGSEA. The length of the CDR3 is 14 residues. The DNA for the CDR3 is TGCAGCGTTGGAAGGGCGGAGGGGATGGATACGCAGTATTTT. It is translated as CSVGRAEGMDTQYF.

In DNA, the CDR3 is TGTGCCAGCAGTACTAAACAGGGGCGGCATGAGCAGTTCTTC. This translates into CASSTKQGRHEQFF. V is TRBV6-5 and J is TRBJ2-1; 7 bases match TRBD1. Unmatched junction bases numbered 9, after V lost 5 bases and J lost 8 bases. This CDR3 is 14 amino acids long. Germline CDR1 reads MNHEY; CDR2 reads SVGAGI.

With respect to this clone: No DNA is shown, since the ends of the CDR3 on it are uncertain; the CDR3 is the one TCRdb lists. The chain employs TRBV29-1 and TRBJ2-5. From germline, CDR1 is SQVTM and CDR2 ANQGSEA. The CDR3 totals 9 residues, both ends included. CDR3 in amino acids: CSVGDGTNF.

This chain joins TRBV6-6 and TRBJ2-7, with D perhaps matching TRBD2 (6 bases). Per the germline V gene, CDR1 is MNHNY and CDR2 is SVGAGI (reference sequence). This CDR3 region has 13 residues. Trimming shortened V by 6 bases and J by 7 bases, and 16 bases separated the two germline ends. Here the CDR3 reads CASSLAPWEEQYF. CDR3 sequence (DNA): TGTGCCAGCAGCCTAGCGCCATGGGAGGAGCAGTACTTC.

The V gene is TRBV18, the J gene TRBJ2-5; D not resolved. With 3 bases removed from V and 5 bases from J, the gap between germline ends came to 13 bases. This CDR3 has 14 amino acids. CDR1 KGHSH and CDR2 LQKENI come from the germline V gene. This chain's CDR3 is CASSPLAEEETQYF. CDR3 in DNA: TGTGCCAGCTCACCCCTCGCCGAGGAGGAGACCCAGTACTTC.

The chain combines TRBV28 with TRBJ2-7; D gene uncertain. The CDR3 sequence is 14 residues long. Trimming shortened V by 9 bases and J by 1 base, and 16 bases separated the two germline ends. Germline V CDR1 and CDR2: MDHEN, SYDVKM. CDR3 in amino acids: CASTKDGLSYEQYF. The DNA for the CDR3 is TGTGCCAGTACAAAAGACGGGTTGTCCTACGAGCAGTACTTC.

V is TRBV27 and J is TRBJ1-3; D is undetermined. Trimming took off 3 bases at V and 0 bases at J, with 6 bases between the two ends. Germline values: CDR1 MNHEY, CDR2 SMNVEV (reference sequence). The CDR3 length is 14 residues. The CDR3 sequence is CASSLAGSGNTIYF. CDR3 sequence (DNA): TGTGCCAGCAGTTTGGCAGGCTCTGGAAACACCATATATTTT.

J is TRBJ2-3 and V is TRBV7-6; 8 bases line up with TRBD2. Trimming took 4 bases from V and 1 from J; bases not matched to a gene: 7. Germline CDR1 SGHVS, CDR2 FNYEAQ. The CDR3 length is 16 residues. For the CDR3, the DNA is TGTGCCAGCAGCTCCGAACTAGCGGAACGCACAGATACGCAGTATTTT. Translated: CASSSELAERTDTQYF.

V is TRBV6-5 and J is TRBJ1-2, with TRBD1 matching over 7 bases. CDR3 length equals 16 residues. J was trimmed by 7 bases and V by 1 base; bases with no gene match: 12. The germline CDR1 and CDR2 sequences are MNHEY and SVGAGI. The CDR3 nucleotides read TGTGCCAGCAGTTACTATGGGACAGAAGGTTGGAGTGGCTACACCTTC. Translation gives CASSYYGTEGWSGYTF.

The chain employs TRBV7-9 and TRBJ2-3; D possibly corresponds to TRBD1 (6 bases). Germline V gene sequence: CDR1 SEHNR, CDR2 FQNEAQ (reference sequence). The CDR3 spans 15 residues. The V end was cut by 8 bases, the J end by 8 bases, with 23 bases between. Written as DNA, the CDR3 is TGTGCCAGCGCGCGTTTGGCAGGGGCTACTCTTACGCAGTATTTT. It is translated as CASARLAGATLTQYF.

V is TRBV27 and J is TRBJ2-1; D uncertain. V was trimmed by 4 bases and J by 9 bases, leaving 13 bases between them. There are 13 residues in the CDR3. Germline assignment: CDR1 MNHEY and CDR2 SMNVEV (reference sequence). The DNA of the CDR3 is TGTGCCAGCAGTTCTGGCCTGGCGATTGAGCAGTTCTTC. It specifies CASSSGLAIEQFF.

The V gene is TRBV28, the J gene TRBJ1-3; D remains unclear. CDR1 and CDR2 (germline): MDHEN, SYDVKM. The germline V and J ends were trimmed by 5 bases and 3 bases, with 11 bases remaining between them. CDR3 size: 14 residues. The DNA of the CDR3 is TGTGCCAGCAGTATTGACTTGGGTGGAAACACCATATATTTT. It translates to CASSIDLGGNTIYF.

The genes are TRBV21-1 and TRBJ1-2. TRBV21-1 is annotated as a pseudogene. This CDR3 contains 11 residues. CDR3 protein: CASSNRWGYTF. DNA for the CDR3: TGTGCCAGCAGCAATCGGTGGGGCTACACCTTC.

The chain uses TRBV29-1 and TRBJ2-1, with 7 bases identical to TRBD2. Losses at the gene ends were 3 bases for V and 10 bases for J; bases not matched to a gene: 12. Germline V CDR1 and CDR2: SQVTM, ANQGSEA. This CDR3 is built from 14 residues. DNA for the CDR3: TGCAGCGTTGACCGAAGCGGGGTGGCAGCGGAGCAGTTCTTC. This sequence encodes CSVDRSGVAAEQFF.

The rearrangement joins TRBV6-1 to TRBJ2-1, with TRBD2 matching over 11 bases. This CDR3 has 14 residues. CDR1 and CDR2 from the germline V gene are MNHNS and SASEGT. V was clipped by 6 bases and J by 7 bases; unmatched bases: 5. In DNA, the CDR3 is TGTGCCAGCAGATTAGCGGGGGGGCCTAATGAGCAGTTCTTC. Translating it yields CASRLAGGPNEQFF.

The chain carries TRBV28 and TRBJ1-5; D is uncertain. Germline assignment: CDR1 MDHEN and CDR2 SYDVKM. Between the trimmed V and J ends, which lost 3 bases and 5 bases, there was a span of 17 bases. The CDR3 covers 16 residues. CDR3 loop: CASSFHVAKGDQPQHF. The CDR3 DNA is TGTGCCAGCAGTTTTCACGTTGCCAAGGGCGATCAGCCCCAGCATTTT.

The V and J genes are TRBV6-4 and TRBJ2-1; TRBD2 matches 12 bases. Losses at the gene ends were 6 bases for V and 6 bases for J; bases not matched to a gene: 6. Germline assignment: CDR1 MRHNA and CDR2 SNTAGT. CDR3 length: 15 residues. The CDR3 here is CASRKTSGSPNEQFF. As DNA, the CDR3 is TGTGCCAGCAGAAAGACTAGCGGGAGTCCCAATGAGCAGTTCTTC.

In this sample, this clone turned up a few times. J is TRBJ2-6 and V is TRBV6-1; D is perhaps TRBD1 (6 bases). The V end lost 2 bases, the J end lost 4 bases, and 24 bases lay between the germline ends. Germline V CDR1 and CDR2: MNHNS, SASEGT. This CDR3 is 20 amino acids long. CDR3 DNA: TGTGCCAGCAGTGAATTTGGTTGGACAGTGGTCGGCTCGGGGGCCAACGTCCTGACTTTC. It yields the protein CASSEFGWTVVGSGANVLTF.

The chain employs TRBV15 and TRBJ1-1; TRBD1 aligns across 9 bases. V gave up 5 bases and J gave up 5 bases; unmatched junction bases: 9. Germline V gives CDR1 LNHNV, CDR2 YYDKDF (reference sequence). The CDR3 is made up of 15 amino acids. This CDR3 is CATSRRGQGTTEAFF. CDR3 coding DNA: TGTGCCACCAGCCGGAGAGGACAGGGGACGACTGAAGCTTTCTTT.

The J gene is TRBJ2-3, the V gene TRBV30; D is uncertain. Deletions cut 1 base from V and 2 bases from J, with 7 bases between. This CDR3 comprises 13 residues. Germline assignment: CDR1 GTSNPN and CDR2 SVGIG (reference sequence). The CDR3, as DNA: TGTGCCTGGAGTGCAACTTACACAGATACGCAGTATTTT. Protein sequence: CAWSATYTDTQYF.

The chain couples TRBV15 to TRBJ2-7; no definite D call. The CDR3 spans 13 residues. Germline-derived CDR1 and CDR2 are LNHNV and YYDKDF (reference sequence). V shed 5 bases and J shed 3 bases, with 11 bases lying between them. The CDR3 reads CATSLTESYEQYF. CDR3 coding DNA: TGTGCCACCAGCTTGACCGAAAGCTACGAGCAGTACTTC.

CDR3 DNA sequence: TGTGCCTGGATGGGGGGCTCCTACAATGAGCAGTTCTTC. Protein product: CAWMGGSYNEQFF. The chain combines TRBV30 with TRBJ2-1; possibly TRBD2 for D (6 bases). Germline loops: CDR1 GTSNPN, CDR2 SVGIG (reference sequence). The V gene lost 4 bases and the J gene lost 0 bases, with 7 bases spanning the gap. This CDR3 has 13 residues. Looking up the rest from reference TRBV30 and TRBJ2-1 gives the full variable domain: SQTIHQWPATLVQPVGSPLSLECTVEGTSNPNLYWYRQAAGRGLQLLFYSVGIGQISSEVPQNLSASRPQDRQFILSSKKLLLSDSGFYLCAWMGGSYNEQFFGPGTRLTVL.

Only one count was recorded for this clone. This chain uses TRBV30 with TRBJ1-1, with a weak D call TRBD1 (5 bases). The germline gives CDR1 GTSNPN, CDR2 SVGIG (reference sequence). V was clipped by 3 bases and J by 5 bases, with 7 bases between them. The CDR3 length is 11 residues. CDR3 protein: CAWSWGTEAFF. The CDR3 region has the DNA TGTGCCTGGAGCTGGGGGACTGAAGCTTTCTTT. Variable domain in full (rest from reference TRBV30 and TRBJ1-1): SQTIHQWPATLVQPVGSPLSLECTVEGTSNPNLYWYRQAAGRGLQLLFYSVGIGQISSEVPQNLSASRPQDRQFILSSKKLLLSDSGFYLCAWSWGTEAFFGQGTRLTVV.

The genes are TRBV9 and TRBJ2-5; D may match TRBD1 or TRBD2 (5 bases each). V shed 0 bases and J shed 5 bases, with 8 bases lying between them. CDR1 and CDR2 from the germline V gene are SGDLS and YYNGEE. The CDR3 has 13 amino acids. The CDR3 nucleotides read TGTGCCAGCAGCGTAGGGGGCGGGGAGACCCAGTACTTC. Amino acid sequence: CASSVGGGETQYF.

This clone has just one count. The rearrangement links TRBV6-6 to TRBJ2-7, with D possibly matching TRBD2 (5 bases). Per germline, CDR1 MNHNY and CDR2 SVGAGI (reference sequence). CDR3 length: 12 residues. Trimming removed 5 bases at V and 6 bases at J, with 11 bases between. Written as DNA, the CDR3 is TGTGCCAGCAGTCCACCTAGCTTCGAGCAGTACTTC. Translated: CASSPPSFEQYF.

This clone was detected only once. The V call is TRBV28, the J call TRBJ2-7; 9 positions match TRBD2. V lost 4 bases to trimming and J lost 2 bases; unmatched junction nucleotides: 15. Germline-derived CDR1 and CDR2 are MDHEN and SYDVKM. The CDR3 runs 18 residues. Here the CDR3 reads CASSSPDLVAGDPYEQYF. The CDR3 nucleotides read TGTGCCAGCAGTTCTCCCGACTTGGTAGCGGGGGACCCCTACGAGCAGTACTTC. Full variable domain (missing parts from reference TRBV28 and TRBJ2-7): DVKVTQSSRYLVKRTGEKVFLECVQDMDHENMFWYRQDPGLGLRLIYFSYDVKMKEKGDIPEGYSVSREKKERFSLILESASTNQTSMYLCASSSPDLVAGDPYEQYFGPGTRLTVT.

The chain couples TRBV11-3 to TRBJ1-4; no definite D call. The CDR3 covers 16 residues. V was pared by 2 bases and J by 3 bases, with 13 bases between. Germline CDR1 is SGHNT and CDR2 is YENEEA. The CDR3 nucleotides read TGTGCCAGCAGCTTAAGGGCGGGCAGGTCTAATGAAAAACTGTTTTTT. Residues: CASSLRAGRSNEKLFF.

The chain joins TRBV15 to TRBJ2-7; D possibly matches TRBD1 or TRBD2 (6 bases each). Germline CDR1 reads LNHNV; CDR2 reads YYDKDF (reference sequence). V was cut by 3 bases and J by 9 bases, with 21 bases left in between. The CDR3 sequence is 15 residues long. CDR3 protein: CATSRVDGGLGAQYF. CDR3 nucleotides: TGTGCCACCAGCAGGGTTGACGGGGGCCTCGGCGCGCAGTACTTC.

Here the CDR3 reads CASSPWTGVKGISNTEAFF. DNA for the CDR3: TGTGCCAGCAGCCCCTGGACAGGTGTTAAAGGGATATCGAACACTGAAGCTTTCTTT. The V call is TRBV5-8, the J call TRBJ1-1; 7 bases fit TRBD1. The ends lost 4 bases at V and 1 base at J; junction bases unmatched: 19. Germline V CDR1 and CDR2: SGHTS, YDEGEE. The CDR3 is 19 residues long.